What follows describes a single T cell receptor beta chain. CDR3 length: 15 residues. The V and J ends lost 5 bases and 2 bases, in that order; junction bases with no gene match: 5. The germline V gene encodes CDR1 MNHEY and CDR2 SMNVEV (reference sequence). This sample is drawn from a study of blood T cell repertoires in COVID-19. Authors' data handling: Scientists estimated how many nucleated cells there were by amplifying reference gene primers. Produced via immunoSEQ multiplex PCR; TCRdb's table is partial and in-frame only. V, J and clone size derive from that table, while D and trimming were established from the DNA sequence. The data show about 250,000 clones, approximately 84% seen once.

The receptor was isolated from a middle-aged man with acute or convalescent COVID-19. The sequenced material came from peripheral blood. This rearrangement joins TRBV27 to TRBJ2-7; 11 bases agree with TRBD1. CDR3: CASSQGQGAPYEQYF. The CDR3 DNA reads TGTGCCAGCAGTCAAGGACAGGGGGCTCCCTACGAGCAGTACTTC.